This TCR beta chain was profiled in a study of human T cells and chemical hapten exposure. The study, taken as a whole, reports: Expanded TCRs clustered into significantly more large CDR3 similarity groups than controls, the analysis revealed.

V lost 0 bases and J lost 0, with 11 bases in between. This CDR3 is 16 amino acids long. The germline gives CDR1 SGDLS, CDR2 YYNGEE. Details on this clonotype: Its antigen remains unknown.

TCRdb re-analysed the RACE reads in MiXCR, keeping a single row per CDR3 protein. Seen here are about 260,000 distinct CDR3 sequences, around 9.3% observed once, and the top ten hold over 2%. Sample time point: pre-sensitization, week 0. Noted treatment: therapeutic diphenylcyclopropenone sensitization with weekly scalp DPC. This chain connects TRBV9 to TRBJ2-3; maybe TRBD1 (5 bases). This TCR came from a middle-aged woman with alopecia areata. Some clones in this sample may be carry-over from other donors' samples. The sample here was whole blood, taken in connection with sensitization to the hapten diphenylcyclopropenone (DPC). CDR3 in DNA: TGTGCCAGCAGCGTAGGTTCCACAGGTAGCACAGATACGCAGTATTTT. Residues: CASSVGSTGSTDTQYF. Full variable domain (remainder filled in from reference TRBV9 and TRBJ2-3): DSGVTQTPKHLITATGQRVTLRCSPRSGDLSVYWYQQSLDQGLQFLIQYYNGEERAKGNILERFSAQQFPDLHSELNLSSLELGDSALYFCASSVGSTGSTDTQYFGPGTRLTVL.